What follows are 22 T cell receptor beta chains derived from one specimen sequenced in a study of blood T cell repertoires in COVID-19. Here immunoSEQ multiplex PCR was the method, and the copy in TCRdb shows in-frame clones only, minus some. The sample has about 86,000 clones; about 89% are singletons. Sequenced input: PBMCs or T cells enriched from blood (not recorded which). Every receptor here comes from a woman aged 50 to 65 with acute COVID-19.

The chain carries TRBV28 and TRBJ1-4; a possible D gene is TRBD1 (5 bases). Trimming removed 4 bases from V and 7 bases from J, with 19 bases in between. The CDR3 length is 16 residues. Per germline, CDR1 MDHEN and CDR2 SYDVKM. In nucleotides, the CDR3 is TGTGCCAGCAGTTCCCCCCGGGGGGACGGCGGTGAAAAACTGTTTTTT. This translates into CASSSPRGDGGEKLFF. The whole variable domain, filled in from reference TRBV28 and TRBJ1-4, reads DVKVTQSSRYLVKRTGEKVFLECVQDMDHENMFWYRQDPGLGLRLIYFSYDVKMKEKGDIPEGYSVSREKKERFSLILESASTNQTSMYLCASSSPRGDGGEKLFFGSGTQLSVL.

The gene calls are TRBV21-1 and TRBJ1-1; the DNA was not compared with TRBD1, the D call given in the table. TRBV21-1 is given as a pseudogene. CDR3 length: 12 residues. CDR3 loop: CASSNQNTEAFF. As DNA, the CDR3 is TGTGCCAGCAGCAACCAGAACACTGAAGCTTTCTTT.

The chain uses TRBV13 and TRBJ1-4; TRBD1 agrees at 8 bases. V was clipped by 5 bases and J by 6 bases; unmatched bases: 8. Germline V gene lookup returns CDR1 PRHDT and CDR2 FYEKMQ (reference sequence). This CDR3 is built from 15 residues. In DNA form, the CDR3 reads TGTGCCAGCAGCACAAGGGACAGGAGGGATGAAAAACTGTTTTTT. It encodes CASSTRDRRDEKLFF. Full variable domain (outside the CDR3, taken from reference TRBV13 and TRBJ1-4): AAGVIQSPRHLIKEKRETATLKCYPIPRHDTVYWYQQGPGQDPQFLISFYEKMQSDKGSIPDRFSAQQFSDYHSELNMSSLELGDSALYFCASSTRDRRDEKLFFGSGTQLSVL.

This CDR3 is CASLAKDTQYF. CDR3 nucleotides: TGTGCCAGCCTCGCGAAGGATACGCAGTATTTT. The chain joins TRBV7-2 to TRBJ2-3, with unresolved D. The CDR3 contains 11 residues. Trimming took off 8 bases at V and 6 bases at J, with 9 bases between the two ends. Per the germline V gene, CDR1 is SGHTA and CDR2 is FQGNSA.

The V gene is TRBV7-9, the J gene TRBJ1-1; tentatively, D is TRBD1 (6 bases). V was shortened by 10 bases and J by 0 bases, with 18 bases between the two germline ends. The CDR3 extends over 15 amino acids. Germline CDR1 is SEHNR and CDR2 is FQNEAQ (reference sequence). CDR3 loop: CATNKGGQMNTEAFF. The CDR3 DNA reads TGTGCCACGAACAAAGGGGGACAAATGAACACTGAAGCTTTCTTT.

The chain combines TRBV27 with TRBJ1-2; D not resolved. Deletions cut 7 bases from V and 1 base from J, with 7 bases between. The CDR3 sequence is 12 residues long. Germline V CDR1 and CDR2: MNHEY, SMNVEV (reference sequence). DNA of the CDR3: TGTGCCAGCATAAGCCGTAACTATGGCTACACCTTC. It is translated as CASISRNYGYTF.

This clone was counted a single time. The chain carries TRBV10-3 and TRBJ1-5; 9 positions match TRBD1. CDR3 size: 14 residues. V lost 10 bases, J lost 6 bases, and 10 bases stayed unmatched. Germline CDR1 ENHRY, CDR2 SYGVKD. The CDR3 bases are TGTGCCACGTCGACGGGACAGGGCGGTCAGCCCCAGCATTTT. Translated, it gives CATSTGQGGQPQHF.

The CDR3, as DNA: TGTGCCAGCTCACCAGCCCTTGGAGACTCTGGAAACACCATATATTTT. This gives the protein CASSPALGDSGNTIYF. The rearrangement links TRBV18 to TRBJ1-3; D uncertain. Germline V gene sequence: CDR1 KGHSH, CDR2 LQKENI. This CDR3 contains 16 residues. Deletions cut 2 bases from V and 0 bases from J, with 11 bases between. Full variable domain (outside the CDR3, taken from reference TRBV18 and TRBJ1-3): NAGVMQNPRHLVRRRGQEARLRCSPMKGHSHVYWYRQLPEEGLKFMVYLQKENIIDESGMPKERFSAEFPKEGPSILRIQQVVRGDSAAYFCASSPALGDSGNTIYFGEGSWLTVV.

This chain uses TRBV5-1 with TRBJ2-3; 8 bases align to TRBD1. V lost 7 bases and J lost 4; bases outside the gene matches: 8. The CDR3 totals 14 residues. CDR1 and CDR2 (germline): SGHRS, YFSETQ. The CDR3 sequence: CASGGQGAPDTQYF. CDR3 in DNA: TGCGCCAGCGGAGGACAGGGAGCCCCAGATACGCAGTATTTT.

The V gene is TRBV3-1 (or the pseudogene TRBV3-2), the J gene TRBJ2-7; TRBD2 agrees at 7 bases. Germline trimming cut 0 bases from V and 0 bases from J; bases unmatched to any gene: 5. This CDR3 comprises 16 residues. The germline gives CDR1 LGHDT, CDR2 YNNKEL (reference sequence). CDR3 protein: CASSQDRAGTSYEQYF. In nucleotides, the CDR3 is TGTGCCAGCAGCCAAGACCGAGCGGGGACCTCCTACGAGCAGTACTTC.

This chain connects TRBV5-4 to TRBJ1-6; perhaps TRBD1 as D (6 bases). The CDR3 sequence is 14 residues long. Germline CDR1 and CDR2: SGHNT and YYREEE (reference sequence). The ends were cut back, 1 base at V and 7 bases at J, with 9 bases in the middle. In DNA form, the CDR3 reads TGTGCCAGCAGCTTGACAGGGAACAATTCACCCCTCCACTTT. It specifies CASSLTGNNSPLHF.

The gene calls are TRBV6-5 and TRBJ1-5; 9 bases are a match to TRBD1. The CDR3 consists of 15 residues. J lost 5 bases, V lost 6 bases, and 8 bases had no gene match. CDR1 MNHEY and CDR2 SVGAGI come from the germline V gene. The CDR3 sequence: CASRLQGQGHQPQHF. CDR3 coding DNA: TGTGCCAGCAGACTTCAGGGACAGGGTCATCAGCCCCAGCATTTT.

The chain couples TRBV19 to TRBJ2-7, with a weak D call TRBD1 (6 bases). The CDR3 spans 13 residues. Germline V CDR1 and CDR2: LNHDA, SQIVND (reference sequence). Trimming removed 8 bases at V and 3 bases at J, with 14 bases between. CDR3 sequence (DNA): TGTGCCAGTGCTGCAGGGGAGCTCTACGAGCAGTACTTC. Translated: CASAAGELYEQYF.

CDR3 DNA: TGCGCCAGCAGCTTGCTTAACGCAGGGGGGCAAGCCAAAAACATTCAGTACTTC. Translated: CASSLLNAGGQAKNIQYF. The J gene is TRBJ2-4, the V gene TRBV5-1, with D perhaps matching TRBD1 (7 bases). Germline V CDR1 and CDR2: SGHRS, YFSETQ. There are 18 residues in the CDR3. V lost 1 base and J 0 bases, leaving 17 bases between the germline ends.

The V call is TRBV7-8, the J call TRBJ2-1; TRBD2 agrees at 10 bases. This CDR3 has 17 residues. V gave up 6 bases and J gave up 4 bases; unmatched junction bases: 12. CDR1 and CDR2 from the germline V gene are SGHVS and FQNEAQ. The CDR3: CASSSLSGTSAYNEQFF. Written as DNA, the CDR3 is TGTGCCAGCAGTTCCCTTTCCGGGACTAGCGCATACAATGAGCAGTTCTTC. Variable domain in full (rest from reference TRBV7-8 and TRBJ2-1): GAGVSQSPRYKVAKRGQDVALRCDPISGHVSLFWYQQALGQGPEFLTYFQNEAQLDKSGLPSDRFFAERPEGSVSTLKIQRTQQEDSAVYLCASSSLSGTSAYNEQFFGPGTRLTVL.

The rearrangement uses TRBV25-1 and TRBJ1-6; unclear D gene. The CDR3 has 13 amino acids. V gave up 2 bases and J gave up 4 bases, with 3 bases separating them. The germline gives CDR1 MGHDK, CDR2 SYGVNS. In DNA, the CDR3 is TGTGCCAGCAGTGAACAATATAATTCACCCCTCCACTTT. Translation gives CASSEQYNSPLHF.

This sequence joins TRBV9 and TRBJ1-1, with TRBD1 matching over 8 bases. The CDR3 totals 13 residues. The J segment lost 4 bases and the V segment lost 4 bases, leaving 3 bases of the junction unmatched. The V gene's germline CDR1 is SGDLS and CDR2 YYNGEE. Here the CDR3 reads CASSWTGSTEAFF. CDR3 sequence (DNA): TGTGCCAGCAGCTGGACAGGGAGCACTGAAGCTTTCTTT. Full variable domain (remainder filled in from reference TRBV9 and TRBJ1-1): DSGVTQTPKHLITATGQRVTLRCSPRSGDLSVYWYQQSLDQGLQFLIQYYNGEERAKGNILERFSAQQFPDLHSELNLSSLELGDSALYFCASSWTGSTEAFFGQGTRLTVV.

This clone was recorded a few times. J is TRBJ1-3 and V is TRBV19; D remains ambiguous. Deletions cut 8 bases from V and 0 bases from J, with 14 bases between. The CDR3 consists of 15 residues. Germline V gene data show CDR1 as LNHDA and CDR2 as SQIVND (reference sequence). CDR3 in amino acids: CASLSGLSSGNTIYF. CDR3 nucleotides: TGTGCCAGTTTGAGCGGACTAAGCTCTGGAAACACCATATATTTT. The variable domain in full, completed from reference TRBV19 and TRBJ1-3, reads DGGITQSPKYLFRKEGQNVTLSCEQNLNHDAMYWYRQDPGQGLRLIYYSQIVNDFQKGDIAEGYSVSREKKESFPLTVTSAQKNPTAFYLCASLSGLSSGNTIYFGEGSWLTVV.

The V gene is TRBV2, the J gene TRBJ2-1, with 8 bases fitting TRBD2. Germline loops: CDR1 SNHLY, CDR2 FYNNEI. Trimming took 5 bases from V and 9 from J; bases not matched to a gene: 9. This CDR3 has 14 residues. This CDR3 is CASSPGLVIGEQFF. CDR3 nucleotides: TGTGCCAGCAGTCCGGGACTAGTGATAGGTGAGCAGTTCTTC.

CDR3: CAWSAPRASGTYEQYF. The CDR3 nucleotides read TGTGCCTGGAGCGCGCCTAGGGCTAGCGGTACCTACGAGCAGTACTTC. The rearrangement links TRBV30 to TRBJ2-7; 7 nucleotides align to TRBD2. Germline CDR1 reads GTSNPN; CDR2 reads SVGIG (reference sequence). The CDR3 has 16 residues. V lost 3 bases and J lost 2; bases outside the gene matches: 13.

This clone has just a few counts. The genes are TRBV5-8 and TRBJ1-4; 10 nucleotides align to TRBD1. V was pared by 5 bases and J by 8 bases, with 6 bases of the junction left unmatched. Germline CDR1 reads SGHTS; CDR2 reads YDEGEE. The CDR3 is made up of 14 amino acids. As DNA, the CDR3 is TGTGCCAGCAGACGGACAGGGGGTAGCGAAAAACTGTTTTTT. Translated, it gives CASRRTGGSEKLFF.

The CDR3 bases are TGCAGCGCGGCGGCGGGGCCGAACACCATATATTTT. Amino acids: CSAAAGPNTIYF. The rearrangement joins TRBV29-1 to TRBJ1-3, with D possibly being TRBD1 (5 bases). This CDR3 contains 12 residues. Germline-derived CDR1 and CDR2 are SQVTM and ANQGSEA. V was clipped by 7 bases and J by 7 bases, with 14 bases between them. Looking up the rest from reference TRBV29-1 and TRBJ1-3 gives the full variable domain: SAVISQKPSRDICQRGTSLTIQCQVDSQVTMMFWYRQQPGQSLTLIATANQGSEATYESGFVIDKFPISRPNLTFSTLTVSNMSPEDSSIYLCSAAAGPNTIYFGEGSWLTVV.